This passage covers 30 T cell receptor beta chains from one sample sequenced in a study of shared clonotypes between healthy human individuals. Measured with immunoSEQ multiplex PCR; TCRdb has only the in-frame clones, and not every one. The profile shows 150,000 to 200,000 clones, over 85% of them singletons. The sample taken for sequencing was naive CD4+ T cells sorted from blood. Subset described: CD45RA+ positively selected. The receptor set was obtained from a woman aged 25 to 39 in good health.

The V and J genes are TRBV5-1 and TRBJ2-7; possible D gene TRBD1, 5 bases. The V end was cut by 4 bases, the J end by 5 bases, with 10 bases between. CDR3 size: 12 residues. Looked up from germline, CDR1 is SGHRS and CDR2 is YFSETQ. CDR3 region: CASSQGSNEQYF. The CDR3 DNA is TGCGCCAGCAGCCAGGGATCGAACGAGCAGTACTTC.

The rearrangement joins TRBV5-1 to TRBJ2-1, with 10 nucleotides matching TRBD2. Unmatched junction bases numbered 14, after V lost 4 bases and J lost 1 base. Germline V gives CDR1 SGHRS, CDR2 YFSETQ. The CDR3 is 19 amino acids. DNA of the CDR3: TGCGCCAGCAGCGGACGACTAGCGGGTAGGCCCGGGTCCTACAATGAGCAGTTCTTC. It yields the protein CASSGRLAGRPGSYNEQFF.

The chain is built from TRBV28 and TRBJ1-1; TRBD1 agrees at 7 bases. The germline V gene has CDR1 MDHEN and CDR2 SYDVKM. The V gene end was trimmed by 6 bases and the J gene end by 6 bases; junction bases not matched to a gene: 7. The CDR3 extends over 13 amino acids. CDR3 sequence: CASRQTGTAEAFF. The CDR3 region has the DNA TGTGCCAGCAGACAGACAGGGACGGCTGAAGCTTTCTTT. Filled out from reference TRBV28 and TRBJ1-1, the complete variable domain reads DVKVTQSSRYLVKRTGEKVFLECVQDMDHENMFWYRQDPGLGLRLIYFSYDVKMKEKGDIPEGYSVSREKKERFSLILESASTNQTSMYLCASRQTGTAEAFFGQGTRLTVV.

V usage is TRBV5-5 and J usage is TRBJ2-1; D not certain. V was shortened by 1 base and J by 0 bases, with 8 bases between the two germline ends. The V gene's germline CDR1 is SGHKS and CDR2 YYEKEE (reference sequence). This CDR3 spans 15 amino acids. CDR3 nucleotide sequence: TGTGCCAGCAGCTTGTATGCGGACTCCTACAATGAGCAGTTCTTC. Translating it yields CASSLYADSYNEQFF.

V and J are TRBV10-1 and TRBJ1-1; TRBD1 agrees at 7 bases. Germline trimming cut 7 bases from V and 7 bases from J; bases unmatched to any gene: 12. Germline lookup yields CDR1 WNHNN and CDR2 SYGVQD (reference sequence). CDR3 length: 14 residues. CDR3 DNA sequence: TGCGCCAGCACCCACTGGGAGGGGGCAAGTGAAGCTTTCTTT. This sequence encodes CASTHWEGASEAFF.

This clone was observed once. The CDR3 here is CASSPRATGELFF. DNA of the CDR3: TGTGCCAGCTCACCAAGGGCCACCGGGGAGCTGTTTTTT. This chain uses TRBV2 with TRBJ2-2; D not certain. The length of the CDR3 is 13 residues. Trimming removed 8 bases from V and 4 bases from J, with 11 bases in between. Per germline, CDR1 SNHLY and CDR2 FYNNEI.

About this clone: The same CDR3 also results from other DNA sequences found in this sample. The V call is TRBV28, the J call TRBJ1-1; 9 bases are shared with TRBD1. V shed 4 bases, J shed 5 bases, and the junction held 5 bases outside the gene matches. Germline lookup yields CDR1 MDHEN and CDR2 SYDVKM. The CDR3 length is 14 residues. CDR3 in DNA: TGTGCCAGCAGTTCCGGACAGGGGAGAACTGAAGCTTTCTTT. Its protein product is CASSSGQGRTEAFF.

V gene TRBV19 combines with J gene TRBJ2-6; TRBD1 is a possible D gene (6 bases). V gave up 3 bases and J gave up 0 bases, with 15 bases separating them. Germline CDR1 is LNHDA and CDR2 is SQIVND (reference sequence). The CDR3 totals 18 residues. Here the CDR3 reads CASSILGQPRSGANVLTF. DNA of the CDR3: TGTGCCAGTAGTATTTTAGGACAGCCTCGCTCTGGGGCCAACGTCCTGACTTTC.

This chain joins TRBV27 and TRBJ1-1; 8 positions agree with TRBD1. The germline V gene has CDR1 MNHEY and CDR2 SMNVEV (reference sequence). Trimming cost V 8 bases and J 7 bases; bases outside gene matches: 6. The CDR3 is 12 residues long. CDR3: CASSRGQSEAFF. CDR3 nucleotides: TGTGCCAGCTCCAGGGGGCAGAGTGAAGCTTTCTTT.

This chain joins TRBV4-1 and TRBJ1-1; TRBD1 aligns across 12 bases. With 2 bases clipped from V and 2 bases from J, the junction kept 3 bases outside the gene matches. Per germline, CDR1 MGHRA and CDR2 YSYEKL. The length of the CDR3 is 16 residues. CDR3: CASSQHGTGGNTEAFF. In nucleotides, the CDR3 is TGCGCCAGCAGCCAACATGGGACAGGGGGCAACACTGAAGCTTTCTTT.

The V call is TRBV7-9, the J call TRBJ2-7, with 9 bases that match TRBD1. The trim removed 5 bases at V and 5 bases at J, leaving 10 bases unmatched. From germline, CDR1 is SEHNR and CDR2 FQNEAQ (reference sequence). The CDR3 is made up of 15 amino acids. The CDR3 sequence is CASSRTGTGYNEQYF. The CDR3 nucleotides are TGTGCCAGCAGCCGTACCGGGACAGGGTATAACGAGCAGTACTTC.

This sequence joins TRBV5-1 and TRBJ2-5; a weak D match, TRBD1 (6 bases). The CDR3 contains 15 residues. Trimming shortened V by 0 bases and J by 4 bases, and 13 bases separated the two germline ends. The germline CDR1 and CDR2 sequences are SGHRS and YFSETQ. The CDR3 protein is CASSLVAGERETQYF. The CDR3 DNA reads as TGCGCCAGCAGCTTGGTGGCAGGGGAGCGAGAGACCCAGTACTTC.

The V and J genes are TRBV19 and TRBJ2-7; TRBD2 matches at 11 bases. The CDR3 totals 16 residues. From germline, CDR1 is LNHDA and CDR2 SQIVND (reference sequence). The V segment lost 4 bases and the J segment 0 bases; nucleotides outside the gene matches: 5. CDR3 protein: CASSTALAGGSYEQYF. The CDR3 DNA reads TGTGCCAGTAGTACCGCTCTAGCGGGAGGCTCCTACGAGCAGTACTTC.

This chain uses TRBV29-1 with TRBJ2-7; no clear D. CDR1 and CDR2 (germline): SQVTM, ANQGSEA. Between the trimmed V and J ends, which lost 6 bases and 0 bases, there was a span of 21 bases. CDR3 size: 16 residues. CDR3 region: CSVPRTLDDGSYEQYF. The CDR3 bases are TGCAGCGTGCCTAGGACGTTAGACGATGGCTCCTACGAGCAGTACTTC.

This clone showed up just once. V is TRBV15 and J is TRBJ1-4, with TRBD1 as a possible D gene (6 bases). The V and J ends lost 4 bases and 0 bases respectively, with 15 bases between them. This CDR3 is built from 17 residues. Per the germline V gene, CDR1 is LNHNV and CDR2 is YYDKDF (reference sequence). The CDR3 coding sequence is TGTGCCACCAGCACGCCCTTCAGGGGAACAACTAATGAAAAACTGTTTTTT. Protein sequence: CATSTPFRGTTNEKLFF.

The V gene is TRBV5-1, the J gene TRBJ2-3, with D unresolved. This CDR3 is built from 15 residues. V lost 4 bases and J 2 bases, leaving 14 bases between the germline ends. Germline values: CDR1 SGHRS, CDR2 YFSETQ. The DNA for the CDR3 is TGCGCCAGCAGCGCAATAGGGCCACCCACAGATACGCAGTATTTT. Its protein is CASSAIGPPTDTQYF.

The chain employs TRBV28 and TRBJ2-7, with a possible D match to TRBD2 (6 bases). The CDR3 covers 14 residues. The germline V gene has CDR1 MDHEN and CDR2 SYDVKM. Trimming removed 6 bases from V and 1 base from J, with 13 bases in between. The CDR3 nucleotides are TGTGCCAGCAGGCCGGGACTGGAGTCCTACGAGCAGTACTTC. Amino acid sequence: CASRPGLESYEQYF.

This chain joins TRBV19 and TRBJ2-5; D is possibly TRBD2 (5 bases). CDR3 length: 12 amino acids. With 6 bases removed from V and 5 bases from J, the gap between germline ends came to 10 bases. Germline V gene lookup returns CDR1 LNHDA and CDR2 SQIVND (reference sequence). The CDR3 region is CASRTRGETQYF. CDR3 in DNA: TGTGCCAGTAGGACCAGAGGGGAGACCCAGTACTTC.

This clone was seen a single time. The rearrangement links TRBV28 to TRBJ2-4; tentative D call: TRBD2 (5 bases). Between the trimmed V and J ends, which lost 5 bases and 4 bases, there was a span of 18 bases. This CDR3 is 16 amino acids long. CDR1 and CDR2 (germline): MDHEN, SYDVKM. CDR3 sequence (DNA): TGTGCCAGCAGTGTAACTAGTTTCCGCGTGAAAAACATTCAGTACTTC. Amino acid sequence: CASSVTSFRVKNIQYF. Based on the CDR3 plus reference TRBV28 and TRBJ2-4, the full variable domain is DVKVTQSSRYLVKRTGEKVFLECVQDMDHENMFWYRQDPGLGLRLIYFSYDVKMKEKGDIPEGYSVSREKKERFSLILESASTNQTSMYLCASSVTSFRVKNIQYFGAGTRLSVL.

This clone appeared a single time. The chain recombines TRBV4-1 with TRBJ1-1; D gene unclear. Germline V gene lookup returns CDR1 MGHRA and CDR2 YSYEKL. Deletions cut 1 base from V and 2 bases from J, with 11 bases between. This CDR3 is 15 amino acids long. CDR3 nucleotide sequence: TGCGCCAGCAGCCAAGTAGATTTGGATAACACTGAAGCTTTCTTT. Protein sequence: CASSQVDLDNTEAFF.

This clone has only one observation. The chain links TRBV7-6 to TRBJ2-7; the D is unclear. The V gene lost 1 base and the J gene lost 2 bases, with 6 bases spanning the gap. This CDR3 spans 13 amino acids. CDR1 SGHVS and CDR2 FNYEAQ come from the germline V gene. CDR3 sequence reads: CASSLGQPYEQYF. For the CDR3, the DNA is TGTGCCAGCAGCTTAGGGCAACCCTACGAGCAGTACTTC. Using reference TRBV7-6 and TRBJ2-7 for the parts outside the CDR3, the full variable domain is GAGVSQSPRYKVTKRGQDVALRCDPISGHVSLYWYRQALGQGPEFLTYFNYEAQQDKSGLPNDRFSAERPEGSISTLTIQRTEQRDSAMYRCASSLGQPYEQYFGPGTRLTVT.

CDR3 coding DNA: TGCGCCAGCAGCTTGGGACAGGGGTCCTACGAGCAGTACTTC. It codes for CASSLGQGSYEQYF. The chain recombines TRBV5-1 with TRBJ2-7, with TRBD1 matching over 8 bases. With V trimmed by 0 bases and J by 1 base, 0 bases remained unmatched. This CDR3 comprises 14 residues. The germline gives CDR1 SGHRS, CDR2 YFSETQ.

The chain combines TRBV15 with TRBJ1-6; D is unresolved. Trimming took 3 bases from V and 0 from J, leaving 9 bases between them. The CDR3 length is 16 residues. The V gene's germline CDR1 is LNHNV and CDR2 YYDKDF (reference sequence). CDR3 sequence (DNA): TGTGCCACCAGCAGTACCCCGGGCTCCTATAATTCACCCCTCCACTTT. Its translation is CATSSTPGSYNSPLHF. The full variable domain, completed using reference TRBV15 and TRBJ1-6, is DAMVIQNPRYQVTQFGKPVTLSCSQTLNHNVMYWYQQKSSQAPKLLFHYYDKDFNNEADTPDNFQSRRPNTSFCFLDIRSPGLGDTAMYLCATSSTPGSYNSPLHFGNGTRLTVT.

The rearrangement uses TRBV4-1 and TRBJ1-4; a possible D gene is TRBD1 (5 bases). The CDR3 runs 13 residues. Germline V gene data show CDR1 as MGHRA and CDR2 as YSYEKL. Between the trimmed V and J ends, which lost 0 bases and 8 bases, there was a span of 7 bases. CDR3 nucleotides: TGCGCCAGCAGCCAAGATCAGGGCGAAAAACTGTTTTTT. This sequence encodes CASSQDQGEKLFF.

V usage is TRBV9 and J usage is TRBJ2-7; no reliable D call. The CDR3 totals 14 residues. In germline, CDR1 is SGDLS, CDR2 YYNGEE. V was trimmed by 0 bases and J by 2 bases, leaving 9 bases between them. The chain's CDR3 is CASSVGGFPYEQYF. CDR3 DNA: TGTGCCAGCAGCGTAGGGGGTTTCCCCTACGAGCAGTACTTC. The variable domain in full, with the rest retrieved from reference TRBV9 and TRBJ2-7, is DSGVTQTPKHLITATGQRVTLRCSPRSGDLSVYWYQQSLDQGLQFLIQYYNGEERAKGNILERFSAQQFPDLHSELNLSSLELGDSALYFCASSVGGFPYEQYFGPGTRLTVT.

The gene calls are TRBV2 and TRBJ2-5; weak D call: TRBD1 (5 bases). Germline loops: CDR1 SNHLY, CDR2 FYNNEI. Deletions cut 7 bases from V and 5 bases from J, with 14 bases between. This CDR3 is 13 amino acids long. The CDR3 reads CASTDTFLETQYF. The CDR3 DNA reads TGTGCCAGCACGGACACTTTTCTCGAGACCCAGTACTTC.

This sequence joins TRBV7-9 and TRBJ2-7; TRBD1 agrees at 7 bases. The V segment lost 3 bases and the J segment 5 bases; nucleotides outside the gene matches: 10. The V gene's germline CDR1 is SEHNR and CDR2 FQNEAQ (reference sequence). The CDR3 extends over 15 amino acids. CDR3 protein: CASSFRRQGNHEQYF. Written as DNA, the CDR3 is TGTGCCAGCAGCTTTAGGAGACAGGGTAACCACGAGCAGTACTTC.

The genes are TRBV5-1 and TRBJ2-7; 10 bases line up with TRBD2. The CDR3 loop spans 15 amino acids. Trimming took 0 bases from V and 6 from J; bases not matched to a gene: 6. Germline loops: CDR1 SGHRS, CDR2 YFSETQ. The chain's CDR3 is CASSLGQREGREQYF. The CDR3, as DNA: TGCGCCAGCAGCTTGGGCCAGCGGGAGGGTCGCGAGCAGTACTTC.

The rearrangement uses TRBV9 and TRBJ1-6; D possibly corresponds to TRBD1 (6 bases). The CDR3 spans 14 residues. Germline V gene lookup returns CDR1 SGDLS and CDR2 YYNGEE. V gave up 4 bases and J gave up 6 bases, with 11 bases separating them. CDR3 DNA sequence: TGTGCCAGCAGCAGAAACAGGGTTAATTCACCCCTCCACTTT. Amino acids: CASSRNRVNSPLHF.

The chain employs TRBV6-1 and TRBJ2-7; D uncertain. The CDR3 extends over 13 amino acids. Germline lookup yields CDR1 MNHNS and CDR2 SASEGT. Trimming took 1 base from V and 4 from J, leaving 8 bases between them. The DNA of the CDR3 is TGTGCCAGCAGTGAAGGAAACCGATACGAGCAGTACTTC. It is translated as CASSEGNRYEQYF.